This record looks at one T cell receptor beta chain sequence and its context. In its sample, this clonotype was seen many times. Its antigen specificity is not known. No qualities accompany the bases; no much larger clone lies one base away. These data are taken from a study of blood T cells in healthy people across ages (dated by TCRdb to 2014 to 2015). About the study as a whole: Template switching captured roughly one uniquely barcoded TCR beta cDNA molecule per two T cells in model experiments. The study analyzed two additional independent replicas of 1 million unique cDNA reads from the same blood draw for two donors, one aged 18 to 30 and one aged 80 or older. Donors were grouped into four age groups: young (average approximately 15 years), middle-aged (about 38), aged (around 60) and long-lived (around 80). The study measured age-related changes in TCR beta repertoire diversity using deep sequencing normalized with unique cDNA molecular identifiers. Donors of different ages were randomly distributed across sequencing lanes to avoid experimental bias. The investigation overall reported the following: The CMV infection status of donors was not known, potentially confounding age-related changes in expanded clonotypes. As age increased, observed TCR beta diversity per million T cells dropped in a roughly linear way, and a significant reduction was already evident by age roughly 40. Compared with the aged group, the long-lived group had more naive CD4+ T cells, fewer expanded clones and increased TCR diversity, suggesting age selection. Because profiling used bulk unsorted PBMCs, naive and antigen-experienced compartments could not be compared conclusively. Estimates of total diversity based on one million sequenced T cells were considered lower bounds and underestimates. A strong correlation was found between observed TCR beta diversity and the percentage of naive T cells measured by flow cytometry.

Measured from the cysteine to the phenylalanine, the CDR3 is 14 residues long. The CDR3 DNA has 42 bases and is translated from base 1. Systemically healthy Caucasian individuals from Russia, some 36 in total and aged roughly 6 to 90 years, were included as donors. Ten milliliters of peripheral blood were drawn from each donor into EDTA-treated Vacutainer tubes. Ficoll-Paque density-gradient centrifugation was used to isolate PBMCs, with at least 7 million per sample. Trizol reagent was used to extract total RNA from the PBMCs, yielding at least 5.5 micrograms per sample. The percentages of naive CD45RAhigh/CD27high T cells were determined by flow cytometry on a PBMC aliquot from every donor. The method was 5' RACE. The reads were generated on an Illumina HiSeq 2500. A second PCR of roughly 6 to 11 cycles was run with a J-beta primer mix and a sample-barcoded 5' primer. A unique molecular identifier was introduced onto each TCR beta cDNA molecule by a template-switch 5' adaptor carrying 12 random nucleotides. At least 2.5 million CDR3-containing paired-end reads were obtained from each sample. All of the RNA was converted into first-strand cDNA using the Mint cDNA synthesis kit, with a TRBC-specific oligonucleotide serving as the primer. After uracil-DNA glycosylase treatment, a first 18-cycle PCR used universal primers M1SS and BC2_uni_R on all cDNA. As for how the authors treated the data: For normalization, 1 million high-quality reads were randomly selected from each sample, with every read carrying a distinct molecular identifier. Reads with shared molecular identifiers were discarded instead of being binned into consensus sequences. MiTCR, run with a Q25 quality threshold and the strictest error-elimination algorithm, handled CDR3 identification, clonotype clustering and error correction. A nonparametric unseen species model using Euler transformation provided a lower-bound estimate of total TCR beta diversity. TCRdb trimmed the raw reads at Q25, called clones with MiXCR and kept productive beta chains. Entries that share a CDR3 protein sequence are merged under the most common genes and DNA. The authors' filters were not applied to this entry. The sample contains about 1,800,000 distinct CDR3 sequences, about 28% of them found a single time. In total, the top ten clones hold roughly 8% of the sample.

Sequencing used blood. This receptor was taken from a woman in her 30s in good health. The chain couples TRBV1 to TRBJ2-1; the table names TRBD2, a call not compared with the DNA. TRBV1 is flagged as a pseudogene. The DNA reads as follows: TGCACCAGCAGCCGAAGGGAGGGTGACAATGAGCAGTTCTTC. This is translated as CTSSRREGDNEQFF.